What follows is one TCR beta chain and its context. This receptor's antigen is unknown. No per-base quality is available; no much larger clone lies one base away. The sample belongs to a study of OX40 agonist ivuxolimab in advanced cancers. With respect to the entire study: The costimulatory receptor OX40 (CD134) was targeted by ivuxolimab, a fully human IgG2 agonistic monoclonal antibody. Of the 50 to 55 patients in dose escalation, about 19 had hepatocellular carcinoma, some 15 had melanoma, 9 had renal cell carcinoma and 9 had head and neck cancer. Intravenous ivuxolimab was administered to patients every 2 weeks at six dose levels: 0.01, 0.1, 0.3, 1.5, 3 and 10 mg/kg. Patients were allowed to have had prior anti-PD-1, anti-PD-L1 or anti-CTLA-4 therapy, and around 41% of the dose-escalation patients had previously received checkpoint inhibitors. Partial responses occurred in three dose-escalation patients: two with cutaneous melanoma and one with hepatocellular carcinoma. A male proportion of almost 85% and a mean age of 60 years, ranging from about 23 to 90, were recorded for the dose-escalation cohort. The paper describes the monotherapy dose-escalation part (N = 52 patients) of the phase I trial of ivuxolimab. Peripheral TCRbeta sequencing was intended to test whether TCR sequence diversity was altered and clonal T-cell expansion was caused by ivuxolimab.

Study-wide conclusions, independent of this receptor: Low levels of normalized T-cell clonal expansion were also seen in some patients who did not respond. In partial responders in the 0.1-3.0 mg/kg groups, normalized peripheral clonal expansion was found to be among the lowest, especially among CD8+ T cells. After ivuxolimab, more expanded clones were found on average in CD8+ T cells than in CD4+ T cells. Clonal expansion of both CD4+ and CD8+ blood T cells was observed from baseline to week 6 at doses 0.1 to 3.0 mg/kg. Antigen specificity was not determined for the clonally expanded peripheral T cells.

Genomic DNA was isolated from the sorted cells so that the TCRbeta CDR3 region could be sequenced. The immunoSEQ Assay was used to sequence the TCRbeta CDR3 regions. What TCRdb holds here is the immuneACCESS table cut down to in-frame rearrangements. Part of the clones is not present; checked against another copy, under half of the missing clones reflect an unresolved V gene, and the others are unexplained. The sample table contains about 15,000 clones; only one count was recorded for about 81% of them. The top ten constitute more than 35% of the sample. CDR1 MGHRA and CDR2 YSYEKL were looked up in the germline V gene. V sheds 1 base and J sheds 3 bases, leaving 4 bases between their ends. Inclusive of the bounding cysteine and phenylalanine, the CDR3 is 13 residues long. The sequence is cut down to CDR3 DNA, 39 bases in frame from base 1. Patients with autoimmune disease history or receiving systemic immunosuppression were excluded from the trial. Peripheral blood for TCR sequencing was drawn from every dose cohort at baseline, at cycle 4 day 1 and at cycle 7 day 1. The samples were drawn from a first-in-human, open-label, multicenter phase I dose-escalation trial of ivuxolimab. Adults with locally advanced or metastatic melanoma, renal cell, hepatocellular, or head and neck squamous cell carcinoma were enrolled in the trial. Before TCR sequencing, CD4+ and CD8+ T cells were separately sorted from peripheral blood.

The clonotype comes from an adult with an advanced solid tumor such as melanoma, head and neck, liver or kidney cancer. The chain is assembled from TRBV4-1 and TRBJ1-5, with the D gene uncertain. Sample: CD4+ or CD8+ T cells sorted from blood, taken in a trial of the OX40 agonist ivuxolimab. The DNA sequence is TGCGCCAGCAGCCAAGGCCTCAATCAGCCCCAGCATTTT. The translation is CASSQGLNQPQHF.